This TCR beta chain was recovered during a study of shared clonotypes between healthy human individuals. Findings of the study overall: Only a few donors were included, so the genetic and exposure-history diversity represented was limited. Unshared clonotypes carried lower generation probabilities than those common to all four donors.

CD45RO-negative, CCR7-selected cells formed the naive CD8 fraction, which excluded terminally differentiated effector memory CD45RA+ cells. The CDR3 totals 18 residues. With 5 bases removed from V and 2 bases from J, the gap between germline ends came to 23 bases. Germline CDR1 SGHNT, CDR2 YENEEA. As concerns this clone: Its specificity is unknown.

How the authors handled the data: ImmunoSEQ yielded junction-only sequences lacking quality scores, so filtering differed. Repertoires were generated with immunoSEQ multiplex PCR, while TCRdb's copy carries only in-frame clones and drops some. V and J calls and clone size are as listed in that table; D and trimming were resolved from the DNA. Among 2 million to 2.5 million clones listed, just over 90% were seen once. The sequencing sample was made of naive CD8+ T cells from PBMCs. This chain uses TRBV11-3 with TRBJ2-3, with D possibly TRBD1 on 5 matching bases. The TCR comes from a man between 18 and 35 years old in good health. Some clones in this sample may be carry-over from other donors' samples. The CDR3 bases are TGTGCCAGCAGCGGACCCAGGGTCGCACCCTCTCTCACAGATACGCAGTATTTT. Amino acid sequence: CASSGPRVAPSLTDTQYF.